This entry concerns a single T cell receptor beta chain. The data stem from a study of blood T cell repertoires in COVID-19. Across the study: T cells, B-cell-depleted T cells, or PBMCs provided the cDNA or gDNA that served as material.

Per the study methods: Reference gene primer amplification gave estimated nucleated cell counts. The method was immunoSEQ multiplex PCR; TCRdb's version includes in-frame clones alone and lacks a portion of them. The V and J calls and the clone size are those of that table, but D and trimming were determined from the DNA. The sample has roughly 97,000 clones, 70% to 85% seen once. Per the germline V gene, CDR1 is SGHTS and CDR2 is YDEGEE. V lost 2 bases to trimming and J lost 2 bases, with 15 bases between them. This CDR3 comprises 16 residues. The source material was peripheral blood. This sequence joins TRBV5-8 and TRBJ2-3; a weak D match, TRBD1 (6 bases). The TCR was taken from a man in his sixties or seventies with acute or convalescent COVID-19. In DNA form, the CDR3 reads TGTGCCAGCAGCTTAATGGGGGCCACCTTCACAGATACGCAGTATTTT. Translation gives CASSLMGATFTDTQYF.